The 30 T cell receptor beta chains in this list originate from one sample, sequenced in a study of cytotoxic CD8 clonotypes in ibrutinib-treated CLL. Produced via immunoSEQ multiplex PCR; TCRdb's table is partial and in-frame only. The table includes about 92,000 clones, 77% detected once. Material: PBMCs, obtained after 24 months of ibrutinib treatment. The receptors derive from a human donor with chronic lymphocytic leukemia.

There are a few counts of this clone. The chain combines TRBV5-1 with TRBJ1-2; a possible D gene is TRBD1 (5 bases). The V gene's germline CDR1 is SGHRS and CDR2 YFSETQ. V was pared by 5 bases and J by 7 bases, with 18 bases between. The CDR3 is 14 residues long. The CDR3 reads CASRAERGSGGYTF. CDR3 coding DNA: TGCGCCAGCAGGGCTGAGAGGGGATCAGGTGGCTACACCTTC.

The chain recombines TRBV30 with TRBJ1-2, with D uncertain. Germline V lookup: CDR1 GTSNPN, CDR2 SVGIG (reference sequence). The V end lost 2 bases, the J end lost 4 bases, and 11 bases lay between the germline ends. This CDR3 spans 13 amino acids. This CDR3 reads CAWSIRNLYGYTF. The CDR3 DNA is TGTGCCTGGAGTATCAGGAACCTCTATGGCTACACCTTC.

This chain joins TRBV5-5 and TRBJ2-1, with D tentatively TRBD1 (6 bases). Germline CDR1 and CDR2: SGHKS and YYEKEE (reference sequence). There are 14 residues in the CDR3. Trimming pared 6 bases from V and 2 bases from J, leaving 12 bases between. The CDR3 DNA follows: TGTGCCAGCACCCAAGGGGGAGCCTACAATGAGCAGTTCTTC. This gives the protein CASTQGGAYNEQFF.

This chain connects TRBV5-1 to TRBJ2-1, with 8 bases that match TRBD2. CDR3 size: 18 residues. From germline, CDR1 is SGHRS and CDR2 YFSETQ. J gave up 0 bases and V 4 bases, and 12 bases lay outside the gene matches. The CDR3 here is CASSRAGGRTSSYNEQFF. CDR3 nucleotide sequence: TGCGCCAGCAGCAGGGCGGGGGGACGGACGAGCTCCTACAATGAGCAGTTCTTC.

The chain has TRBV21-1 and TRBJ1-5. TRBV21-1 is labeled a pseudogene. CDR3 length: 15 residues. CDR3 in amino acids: CASTTTRSGGKSQHF. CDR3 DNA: TGTGCCAGCACCACCACCCGCAGCGGAGGTAAGTCCCAGCATTTT.

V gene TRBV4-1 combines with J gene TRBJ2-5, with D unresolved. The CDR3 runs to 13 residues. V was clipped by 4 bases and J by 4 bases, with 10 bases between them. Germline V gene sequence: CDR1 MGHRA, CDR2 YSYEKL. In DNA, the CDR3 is TGCGCCAGCAGCCTCGAGGTTCGAGAGACCCAGTACTTC. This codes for CASSLEVRETQYF.

The CDR3 loop is CASSRWGIGQFNNQPQHF. The CDR3 DNA sequence: TGTGCCAGCAGCCGGTGGGGTATCGGACAGTTTAACAATCAGCCCCAGCATTTT. The chain employs TRBV5-6 and TRBJ1-5, with D possibly TRBD1 on 6 matching bases. The germline V and J ends were trimmed by 4 bases and 3 bases, with 23 bases remaining between them. CDR3 size: 18 residues. CDR1 and CDR2 (germline): SGHDT, YYEEEE.

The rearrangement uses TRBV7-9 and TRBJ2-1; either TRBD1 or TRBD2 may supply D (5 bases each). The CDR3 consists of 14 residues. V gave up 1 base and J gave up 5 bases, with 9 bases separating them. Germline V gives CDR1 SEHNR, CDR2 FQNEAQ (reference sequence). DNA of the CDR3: TGTGCCAGCAGCTTAGGAGGGGCGAACAATGAGCAGTTCTTC. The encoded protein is CASSLGGANNEQFF.

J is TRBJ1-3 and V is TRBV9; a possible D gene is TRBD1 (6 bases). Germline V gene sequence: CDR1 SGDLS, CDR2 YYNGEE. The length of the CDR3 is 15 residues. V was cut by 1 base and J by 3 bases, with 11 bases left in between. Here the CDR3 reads CASSVSGDGGNTIYF. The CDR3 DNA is TGTGCCAGCAGCGTATCAGGGGACGGTGGAAACACCATATATTTT.

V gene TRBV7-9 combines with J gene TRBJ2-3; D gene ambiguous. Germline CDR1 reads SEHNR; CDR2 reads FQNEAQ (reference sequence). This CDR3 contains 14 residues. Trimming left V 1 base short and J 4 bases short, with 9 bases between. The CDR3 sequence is CASSLGRMADTQYF. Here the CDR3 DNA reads TGTGCCAGCAGCTTAGGTCGAATGGCAGATACGCAGTATTTT.

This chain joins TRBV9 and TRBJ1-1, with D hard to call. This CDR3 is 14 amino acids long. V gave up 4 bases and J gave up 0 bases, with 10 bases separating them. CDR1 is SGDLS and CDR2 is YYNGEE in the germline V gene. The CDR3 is CASSFTTVNTEAFF. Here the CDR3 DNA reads TGTGCCAGCAGCTTCACGACGGTGAACACTGAAGCTTTCTTT.

The CDR3, as DNA: TGTGCCAGCAGCCGACAGGGTGCCGAGCAGTACTTC. Residues: CASSRQGAEQYF. This chain uses TRBV7-9 with TRBJ2-7, with TRBD1 matching over 7 bases. V shed 5 bases and J 6 bases; nucleotides not matched to a gene: 4. CDR3 length: 12 amino acids. Germline loops: CDR1 SEHNR, CDR2 FQNEAQ (reference sequence).

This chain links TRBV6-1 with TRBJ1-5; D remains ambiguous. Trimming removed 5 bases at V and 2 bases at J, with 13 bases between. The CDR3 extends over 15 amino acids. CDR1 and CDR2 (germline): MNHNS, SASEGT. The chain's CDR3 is CASSTDPSGNQPQHF. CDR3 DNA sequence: TGTGCCAGCAGTACAGACCCCAGTGGCAATCAGCCCCAGCATTTT.

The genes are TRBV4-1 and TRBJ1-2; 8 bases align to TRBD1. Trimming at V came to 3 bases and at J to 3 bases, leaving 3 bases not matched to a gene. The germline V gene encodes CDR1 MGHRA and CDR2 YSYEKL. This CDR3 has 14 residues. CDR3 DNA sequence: TGCGCCAGCAGCCACGGACAGGGTGACTATGGCTACACCTTC. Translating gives CASSHGQGDYGYTF.

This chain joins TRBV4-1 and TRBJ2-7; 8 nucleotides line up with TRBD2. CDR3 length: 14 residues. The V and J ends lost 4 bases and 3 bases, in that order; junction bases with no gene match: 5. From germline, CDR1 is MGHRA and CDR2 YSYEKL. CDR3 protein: CASSLTSAYYEQYF. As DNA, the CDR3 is TGCGCCAGCAGCCTGACTAGCGCCTACTACGAGCAGTACTTC.

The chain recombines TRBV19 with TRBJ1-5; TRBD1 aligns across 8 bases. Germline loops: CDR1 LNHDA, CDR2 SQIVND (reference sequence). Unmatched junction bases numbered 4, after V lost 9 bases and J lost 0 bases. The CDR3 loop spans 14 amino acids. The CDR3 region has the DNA TGTGCCAGCAGGGGGCGAGATAGCAATCAGCCCCAGCATTTT. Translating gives CASRGRDSNQPQHF. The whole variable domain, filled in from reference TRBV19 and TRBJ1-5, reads DGGITQSPKYLFRKEGQNVTLSCEQNLNHDAMYWYRQDPGQGLRLIYYSQIVNDFQKGDIAEGYSVSREKKESFPLTVTSAQKNPTAFYLCASRGRDSNQPQHFGDGTRLSIL.

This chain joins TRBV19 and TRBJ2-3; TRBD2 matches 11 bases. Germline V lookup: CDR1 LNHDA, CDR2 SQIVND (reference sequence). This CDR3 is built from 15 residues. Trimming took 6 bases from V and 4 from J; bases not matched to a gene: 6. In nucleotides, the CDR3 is TGTGCCAGTAGCCCTAGCGGGAGGCTGGCAGATACGCAGTATTTT. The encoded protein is CASSPSGRLADTQYF. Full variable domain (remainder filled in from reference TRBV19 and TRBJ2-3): DGGITQSPKYLFRKEGQNVTLSCEQNLNHDAMYWYRQDPGQGLRLIYYSQIVNDFQKGDIAEGYSVSREKKESFPLTVTSAQKNPTAFYLCASSPSGRLADTQYFGPGTRLTVL.

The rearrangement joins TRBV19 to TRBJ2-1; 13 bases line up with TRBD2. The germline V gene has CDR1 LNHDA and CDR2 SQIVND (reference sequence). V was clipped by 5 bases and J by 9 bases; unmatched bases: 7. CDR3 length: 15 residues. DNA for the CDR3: TGTGCCAGTAGTTCCCGGACTAGCGGGAGCGGTGAGCAGTTCTTC. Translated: CASSSRTSGSGEQFF.

CDR3 nucleotide sequence: TGTGCCAGCAGCTTTGCGGGAGGTTCGGATACGCAGTATTTT. It is translated as CASSFAGGSDTQYF. The gene calls are TRBV7-9 and TRBJ2-3; 8 bases match TRBD2. The CDR3 covers 14 residues. V gave up 3 bases and J gave up 6 bases; unmatched junction bases: 5. Germline assignment: CDR1 SEHNR and CDR2 FQNEAQ (reference sequence).

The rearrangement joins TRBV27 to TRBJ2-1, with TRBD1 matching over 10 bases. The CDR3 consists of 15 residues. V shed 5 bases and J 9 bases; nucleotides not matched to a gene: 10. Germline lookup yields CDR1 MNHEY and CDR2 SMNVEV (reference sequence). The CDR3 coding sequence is TGTGCCAGCAGTGCCGACAGGGGGCAGACGGGTGAGCAGTTCTTC. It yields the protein CASSADRGQTGEQFF.

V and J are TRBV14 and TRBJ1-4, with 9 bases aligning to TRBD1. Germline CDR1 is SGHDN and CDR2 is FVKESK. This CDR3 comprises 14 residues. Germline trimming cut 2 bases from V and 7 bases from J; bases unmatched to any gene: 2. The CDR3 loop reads CASSQRTGVEKLFF. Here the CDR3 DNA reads TGTGCCAGCAGCCAACGGACAGGGGTTGAAAAACTGTTTTTT.

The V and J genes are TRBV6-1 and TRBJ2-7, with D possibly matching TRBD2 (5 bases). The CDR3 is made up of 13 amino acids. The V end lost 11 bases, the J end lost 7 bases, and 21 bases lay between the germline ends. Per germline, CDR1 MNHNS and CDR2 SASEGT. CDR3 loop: CAPAVTHPGEQYF. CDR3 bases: TGTGCCCCCGCGGTTACGCATCCGGGAGAGCAGTACTTC.

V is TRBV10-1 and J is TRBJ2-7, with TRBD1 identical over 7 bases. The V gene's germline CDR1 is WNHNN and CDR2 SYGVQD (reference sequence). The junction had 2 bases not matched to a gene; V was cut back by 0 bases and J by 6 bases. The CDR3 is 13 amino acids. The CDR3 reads CASSESDRREQYF. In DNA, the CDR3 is TGCGCCAGCAGTGAGTCGGACAGGCGCGAGCAGTACTTC.

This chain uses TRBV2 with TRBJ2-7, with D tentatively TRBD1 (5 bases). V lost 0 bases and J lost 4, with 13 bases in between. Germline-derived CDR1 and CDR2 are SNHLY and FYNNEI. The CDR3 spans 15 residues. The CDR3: CASSEALDRRYEQYF. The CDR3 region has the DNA TGTGCCAGCAGTGAAGCGCTTGACAGAAGATACGAGCAGTACTTC.

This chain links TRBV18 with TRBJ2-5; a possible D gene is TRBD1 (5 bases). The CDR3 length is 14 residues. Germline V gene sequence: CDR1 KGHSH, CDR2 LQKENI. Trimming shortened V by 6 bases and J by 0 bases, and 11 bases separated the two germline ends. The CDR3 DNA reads TGTGCCAGCTCCCAGACAGCTAACCAAGAGACCCAGTACTTC. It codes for CASSQTANQETQYF.

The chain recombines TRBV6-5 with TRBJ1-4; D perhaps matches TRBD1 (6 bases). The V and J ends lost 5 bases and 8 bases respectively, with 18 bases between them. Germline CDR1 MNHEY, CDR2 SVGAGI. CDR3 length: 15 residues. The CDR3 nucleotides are TGTGCCAGCAGTCCCACCGGGACACACTACGAAAAACTGTTTTTT. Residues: CASSPTGTHYEKLFF.

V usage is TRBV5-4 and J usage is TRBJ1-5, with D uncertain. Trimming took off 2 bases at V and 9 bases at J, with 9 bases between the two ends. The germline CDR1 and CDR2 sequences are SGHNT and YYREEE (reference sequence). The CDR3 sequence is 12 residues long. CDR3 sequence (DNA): TGTGCCAGCAGCTTCCCGGGAGGGCCCCAGCATTTT. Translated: CASSFPGGPQHF.

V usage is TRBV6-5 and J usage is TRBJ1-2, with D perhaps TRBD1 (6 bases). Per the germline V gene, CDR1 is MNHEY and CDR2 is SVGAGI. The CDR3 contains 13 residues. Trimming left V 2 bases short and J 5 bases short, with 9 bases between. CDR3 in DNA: TGTGCCAGCAGTTACGGCGGACAGTATGGCTACACCTTC. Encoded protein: CASSYGGQYGYTF.

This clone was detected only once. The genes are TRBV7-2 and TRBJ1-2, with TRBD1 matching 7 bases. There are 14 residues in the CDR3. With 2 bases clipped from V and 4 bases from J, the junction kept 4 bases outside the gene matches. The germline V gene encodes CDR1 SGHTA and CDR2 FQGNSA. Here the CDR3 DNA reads TGTGCCAGCAGCTTACCGGGACAGCTCTATGGCTACACCTTC. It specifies CASSLPGQLYGYTF.

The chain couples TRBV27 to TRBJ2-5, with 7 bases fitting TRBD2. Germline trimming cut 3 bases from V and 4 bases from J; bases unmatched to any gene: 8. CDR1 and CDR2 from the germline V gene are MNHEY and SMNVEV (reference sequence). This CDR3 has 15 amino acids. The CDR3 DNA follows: TGTGCCAGCAGTTTCGGGGCGGGAGCCGGAGAGACCCAGTACTTC. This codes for CASSFGAGAGETQYF.